Shown below are 27 T cell receptor beta chains from a single sample sequenced in a study of control samples from healthy donors and cancer patients. The data were produced by immunoSEQ multiplex PCR, yet TCRdb's version contains in-frame clones alone and is incomplete. The sample yields about 160,000 clones, about 94% seen once. The specimen sequenced was PBMCs. These TCRs come from a man in his 60s with colorectal cancer.

The chain has TRBV5-1 and TRBJ2-2; the D gene is possibly TRBD1 (5 bases). Looked up from germline, CDR1 is SGHRS and CDR2 is YFSETQ. The CDR3 is 14 amino acids. The ends were cut back, 0 bases at V and 5 bases at J, with 8 bases in the middle. CDR3 sequence (DNA): TGCGCCAGCAGCTTGGAGGGGCGGACCGGGGAGCTGTTTTTT. Its translation: CASSLEGRTGELFF.

The chain joins TRBV20-1 to TRBJ2-5; 7 positions match TRBD2. The germline gives CDR1 DFQATT, CDR2 SNEGSKA (reference sequence). This CDR3 region has 10 residues. V lost 7 bases and J lost 5; bases outside the gene matches: 1. The CDR3 DNA reads as TGCAGTGGGGGAGGGGAGACCCAGTACTTC. This codes for CSGGGETQYF.

The rearrangement links TRBV19 to TRBJ2-7; unclear D gene. V was clipped by 2 bases and J by 5 bases, with 10 bases between them. This CDR3 comprises 13 residues. The germline CDR1 and CDR2 sequences are LNHDA and SQIVND (reference sequence). Written as DNA, the CDR3 is TGTGCCAGTAGTATACAGGTGCGCCACGAGCAGTACTTC. This gives the protein CASSIQVRHEQYF.

CDR3 region: CASSSTGATGELFF. The DNA of the CDR3 is TGTGCCAGCAGCTCGACAGGGGCCACCGGGGAGCTGTTTTTT. The chain has TRBV11-3 and TRBJ2-2; 8 positions match TRBD1. V was clipped by 4 bases and J by 4 bases; unmatched bases: 2. CDR1 is SGHNT and CDR2 is YENEEA in the germline V gene. The CDR3 totals 14 residues.

The chain combines TRBV30 with TRBJ1-1, with D tentatively TRBD1 (5 bases). Germline V gene sequence: CDR1 GTSNPN, CDR2 SVGIG (reference sequence). V shed 2 bases and J shed 0 bases, with 10 bases lying between them. CDR3 length equals 14 residues. The CDR3 sequence: CAWSQQVMNTEAFF. CDR3 in DNA: TGTGCCTGGAGTCAACAGGTTATGAACACTGAAGCTTTCTTT.

The rearrangement links TRBV5-1 to TRBJ2-7; D might be TRBD1 (6 bases). CDR1 is SGHRS and CDR2 is YFSETQ in the germline V gene. V lost 6 bases, J lost 7 bases, and 14 bases lay in between. This CDR3 has 12 residues. CDR3 region: CASKEPQGEQYF. The CDR3 DNA sequence: TGCGCCAGCAAGGAACCCCAGGGGGAGCAGTACTTC.

The chain carries TRBV10-3 and TRBJ2-3, with 7 bases aligning to TRBD1. Germline V gives CDR1 ENHRY, CDR2 SYGVKD. The J segment lost 5 bases and the V segment lost 2 bases, leaving 7 bases of the junction unmatched. This CDR3 contains 15 residues. Written as DNA, the CDR3 is TGTGCCATCAGTGAGGAACACAGGGGCGGAGATACGCAGTATTTT. Its translation: CAISEEHRGGDTQYF.

The chain is built from TRBV6-2 or TRBV6-3 and TRBJ2-7; unclear D gene. The germline gives CDR1 MNHEY, CDR2 SVGEGT. The CDR3 contains 11 residues. Between the trimmed V and J ends, which lost 6 bases and 3 bases, there was a span of 6 bases. CDR3 nucleotide sequence: TGTGCCAGCAGCCGAGGCTACGAGCAGTACTTC. It codes for CASSRGYEQYF.

This clone has just one count. In DNA, the CDR3 is TGTGCCAGCAGCCTTCCGGGCGCGACTAGATTCTCCTACAATGAGCAGTTCTTC. Translating it yields CASSLPGATRFSYNEQFF. The chain is built from TRBV11-2 and TRBJ2-1; tentatively, D is TRBD2 (6 bases). The V and J ends lost 5 bases and 0 bases respectively, with 20 bases between them. The CDR3 has 18 amino acids. The germline gives CDR1 SGHAT, CDR2 FQNNGV. Filled out from reference TRBV11-2 and TRBJ2-1, the complete variable domain reads EAGVAQSPRYKIIEKRQSVAFWCNPISGHATLYWYQQILGQGPKLLIQFQNNGVVDDSQLPKDRFSAERLKGVDSTLKIQPAKLEDSAVYLCASSLPGATRFSYNEQFFGPGTRLTVL.

The V and J genes are TRBV7-9 and TRBJ2-4; D is possibly TRBD2 (7 bases). Per the germline V gene, CDR1 is SEHNR and CDR2 is FQNEAQ (reference sequence). The CDR3 covers 14 residues. Trimming took off 0 bases at V and 9 bases at J, with 12 bases between the two ends. The CDR3 spells CASSLAGGPSIQYF. DNA for the CDR3: TGTGCCAGCAGCTTAGCGGGGGGGCCGAGCATTCAGTACTTC.

The chain uses TRBV30 and TRBJ1-6; D possibly corresponds to TRBD1 (5 bases). In germline, CDR1 is GTSNPN, CDR2 SVGIG (reference sequence). Trimming left V 0 bases short and J 6 bases short, with 12 bases between. The CDR3 is 15 residues long. This chain's CDR3 is CAWSVETVSNSPLHF. The CDR3 DNA reads as TGTGCCTGGAGTGTGGAGACAGTTAGTAATTCACCCCTCCACTTT.

To note about this clone: Other DNA sequences in this specimen translate into the identical CDR3. The CDR3 coding sequence is TGTGCCAGCAGCTTAGTGGGGGGGGTGTACAATGAGCAGTTCTTC. It specifies CASSLVGGVYNEQFF. V gene TRBV7-2 combines with J gene TRBJ2-1; 7 bases fit TRBD2. Germline V lookup: CDR1 SGHTA, CDR2 FQGNSA. With 1 base clipped from V and 4 bases from J, the junction kept 4 bases outside the gene matches. The CDR3 runs to 15 residues.

J is TRBJ2-7 and V is TRBV19, with 7 bases lining up with TRBD2. The J segment lost 2 bases and the V segment lost 8 bases, leaving 6 bases of the junction unmatched. Germline CDR1 is LNHDA and CDR2 is SQIVND (reference sequence). The CDR3 is 13 amino acids. For the CDR3, the DNA is TGTGCCAGTGCCGGGGGGACTCCCTACGAGCAGTACTTC. This codes for CASAGGTPYEQYF.

The rearrangement links TRBV9 to TRBJ1-1; TRBD1 is a possible D gene (5 bases). The germline V gene has CDR1 SGDLS and CDR2 YYNGEE. V was cut by 1 base and J by 1 base, with 8 bases left in between. This CDR3 spans 14 amino acids. The CDR3 DNA is TGTGCCAGCAGCGTATGGGACGGGAACACTGAAGCTTTCTTT. It codes for CASSVWDGNTEAFF.

The V call is TRBV28, the J call TRBJ2-7, with 14 bases fitting TRBD2. V was pared by 2 bases and J by 6 bases, with 12 bases of the junction left unmatched. The CDR3 extends over 18 amino acids. Germline V lookup: CDR1 MDHEN, CDR2 SYDVKM. CDR3 in amino acids: CASSLVVGLAGAKGEQYF. The CDR3 DNA reads TGTGCCAGCAGTTTAGTCGTGGGACTAGCGGGGGCTAAGGGCGAGCAGTACTTC.

The chain couples TRBV2 to TRBJ1-2, with 7 bases aligning to TRBD1. After removal of 6 bases from V and 6 bases from J, the junction contained 13 bases not matched to a gene. Germline loops: CDR1 SNHLY, CDR2 FYNNEI. This CDR3 comprises 15 residues. This CDR3 is CASSLFPGQINGYTF. In nucleotides, the CDR3 is TGTGCCAGCAGCTTATTTCCGGGACAGATAAATGGCTACACCTTC.

The CDR3 DNA sequence: TGTGCCAGCAGCCAAGCTGAGACAGCGACCTATGGCTACACCTTC. Amino acids: CASSQAETATYGYTF. The V call is TRBV3-1 (or the pseudogene TRBV3-2), the J call TRBJ1-2; possibly TRBD1 for D (5 bases). The V end was cut by 1 base, the J end by 4 bases, with 13 bases between. The CDR3 is made up of 15 amino acids. Germline CDR1 is LGHDT and CDR2 is YNNKEL (reference sequence).

The J gene is TRBJ2-2, the V gene TRBV9, with TRBD2 matching 8 bases. The trim removed 2 bases at V and 7 bases at J, leaving 4 bases unmatched. Per the germline V gene, CDR1 is SGDLS and CDR2 is YYNGEE. This CDR3 region has 14 residues. The CDR3: CASSVGGAGGELFF. The DNA of the CDR3 is TGTGCCAGCAGCGTCGGGGGGGCTGGCGGGGAGCTGTTTTTT.

The rearrangement links TRBV5-1 to TRBJ2-1; 13 positions match TRBD2. The V gene's germline CDR1 is SGHRS and CDR2 YFSETQ. Trimming cost V 0 bases and J 4 bases; bases outside gene matches: 1. There are 16 residues in the CDR3. CDR3 sequence (DNA): TGCGCCAGCAGCTTGGGGGGACTAGCGGGGTACAATGAGCAGTTCTTC. This encodes CASSLGGLAGYNEQFF.

V usage is TRBV5-6 and J usage is TRBJ2-5; 7 bases are shared with TRBD2. The CDR3 sequence is 13 residues long. Losses at the gene ends were 7 bases for V and 4 bases for J; bases not matched to a gene: 7. In germline, CDR1 is SGHDT, CDR2 YYEEEE. CDR3 in amino acids: CASELSSGETQYF. The CDR3 coding sequence is TGTGCCAGCGAGCTCTCTAGCGGAGAGACCCAGTACTTC.

This chain links TRBV19 with TRBJ2-7; 10 nucleotides match TRBD1. The germline V gene has CDR1 LNHDA and CDR2 SQIVND (reference sequence). Unmatched junction bases numbered 18, after V lost 8 bases and J lost 5 bases. CDR3 length equals 17 residues. The DNA for the CDR3 is TGTGCCAGTTCACCGTACCCCGGTGGGACAGGGGACGACGAGCAGTACTTC. This encodes CASSPYPGGTGDDEQYF.

V usage is TRBV7-9 and J usage is TRBJ1-1; TRBD1 matches 7 bases. The germline V gene encodes CDR1 SEHNR and CDR2 FQNEAQ (reference sequence). This CDR3 has 14 residues. The junction had 6 bases not matched to a gene; V was cut back by 4 bases and J by 4 bases. In DNA, the CDR3 is TGTGCCAGCAGCTGGGACAGCTTAGCCACTGAAGCTTTCTTT. It is translated as CASSWDSLATEAFF.

V usage is TRBV10-3 and J usage is TRBJ1-1; D uncertain. The germline V and J ends were trimmed by 1 base and 0 bases, with 9 bases remaining between them. Germline CDR1 reads ENHRY; CDR2 reads SYGVKD. CDR3 size: 15 residues. This chain's CDR3 is CAISELADLNTEAFF. In DNA form, the CDR3 reads TGTGCCATCAGTGAGTTGGCAGATTTGAACACTGAAGCTTTCTTT.

The chain joins TRBV18 to TRBJ2-1, with TRBD2 matching over 7 bases. This CDR3 is built from 17 residues. Looked up from germline, CDR1 is KGHSH and CDR2 is LQKENI. V trimming: 3 bases; J trimming: 7 bases; junction bases outside the gene matches: 15. The CDR3 spells CASSPFDGRLAGNEQFF. The DNA for the CDR3 is TGTGCCAGCTCACCCTTCGACGGAAGACTAGCCGGAAATGAGCAGTTCTTC.

The chain employs TRBV19 and TRBJ1-5, with D unclear. Trimming stripped 2 bases from V and 2 bases from J, with 10 bases between. The CDR3 totals 15 residues. Germline lookup yields CDR1 LNHDA and CDR2 SQIVND (reference sequence). The CDR3 protein is CASSIKGLGNQPQHF. CDR3 bases: TGTGCCAGTAGTATAAAAGGGCTTGGCAATCAGCCCCAGCATTTT.

The chain combines TRBV18 with TRBJ2-3; D perhaps matches TRBD1 (6 bases). The CDR3 is 14 amino acids. Germline values: CDR1 KGHSH, CDR2 LQKENI. With 8 bases removed from V and 2 bases from J, the gap between germline ends came to 14 bases. Here the CDR3 reads CASTTTGYTDTQYF. The CDR3 nucleotides are TGTGCCAGCACGACGACAGGTTACACAGATACGCAGTATTTT.

Notes on this clone: This CDR3 is also generated by other DNA sequences in the sample. The V gene is TRBV7-2, the J gene TRBJ2-7; no clear D gene. The CDR3 length is 11 residues. Germline CDR1 SGHTA, CDR2 FQGNSA. With 5 bases removed from V and 4 bases from J, the gap between germline ends came to 6 bases. Here the CDR3 DNA reads TGTGCCAGCAGCCTCGAATACGAGCAGTACTTC. This gives the protein CASSLEYEQYF.